The 16 T cell receptor beta chains presented below share a single source sample, sequenced in a study of response to subunit inactivated influenza vaccine. TCRdb fed the RT-PCR reads into MiXCR, producing one record per CDR3 protein. The sample shows some 850,000 distinct CDR3 sequences, roughly 20% of them seen only once. The source was PBMCs from blood, collected about 5 days after vaccination. The receptor set was obtained from a man between 45 and 60 years old who received an inactivated influenza vaccine.

This clonotype showed up just a few times. The rearrangement joins TRBV20-1 to TRBJ2-2; no clear D. The CDR3 extends over 14 amino acids. The germline V and J ends were trimmed by 4 bases and 0 bases, with 9 bases remaining between them. CDR1 is DFQATT, CDR2 SNEGSKA, per germline (reference sequence). The CDR3 loop reads CSAISTTNTGELFF. As DNA, the CDR3 is TGCAGTGCTATAAGCACTACGAACACCGGGGAGCTGTTTTTT.

This clonotype showed up just a few times. This chain connects TRBV7-3 to TRBJ2-2; D is possibly TRBD2 (6 bases). V gave up 5 bases and J gave up 6 bases, with 16 bases separating them. The length of the CDR3 is 15 residues. CDR1 and CDR2 (germline): SGHTA, FQGTGA. DNA for the CDR3: TGTGCCAGCAGCCGGGACTCCTTAGGGCCCGGGGAGCTGTTTTTT. It yields the protein CASSRDSLGPGELFF.

The V call is TRBV6-5, the J call TRBJ2-7, with TRBD2 identical over 8 bases. J lost 2 bases, V lost 0 bases, and 9 bases had no gene match. The CDR3 spans 17 residues. Germline V gives CDR1 MNHEY, CDR2 SVGAGI. The CDR3, as DNA: TGTGCCAGCAGTTACTCGACGGGCGGGAGGCCCACCTACGAGCAGTACTTC. Its protein product is CASSYSTGGRPTYEQYF.

The rearrangement uses TRBV7-2 and TRBJ1-1; possibly TRBD1 for D (6 bases). The V end lost 5 bases, the J end lost 4 bases, and 23 bases lay between the germline ends. Germline values: CDR1 SGHTA, CDR2 FQGNSA. The CDR3 spans 17 residues. CDR3 residues: CASSPELGYRGITEAFF. The CDR3 DNA follows: TGTGCCAGCAGCCCGGAACTAGGGTATAGGGGGATCACTGAAGCTTTCTTT.

This clonotype was found many times. The chain couples TRBV12-3 or TRBV12-4 to TRBJ2-2, with 8 bases that match TRBD1. This CDR3 spans 15 amino acids. V lost 5 bases to trimming and J lost 3 bases; unmatched junction nucleotides: 5. Written as DNA, the CDR3 is TGTGCCAGCAGTGGTTCGACAGGGGACACCGGGGAGCTGTTTTTT. This codes for CASSGSTGDTGELFF.

This clonotype has only a few counts. The chain uses TRBV10-1 and TRBJ1-5, with unresolved D. The CDR3 loop spans 18 amino acids. The germline gives CDR1 WNHNN, CDR2 SYGVQD (reference sequence). V was pared by 0 bases and J by 10 bases, with 25 bases between. The CDR3 DNA sequence: TGCGCCAGCAGTGAGTCGGCTTTACCGGATAGGCAAAGTGGACCCCAGCATTTT. This codes for CASSESALPDRQSGPQHF.

The chain joins TRBV20-1 to TRBJ2-1; D gene unclear. The CDR3 is 15 amino acids. Germline V CDR1 and CDR2: DFQATT, SNEGSKA (reference sequence). The V and J ends lost 0 bases and 3 bases respectively, with 12 bases between them. The CDR3 DNA reads TGCAGTGCTAGAGACGTCAGGCAAGGCTACAATGAGCAGTTCTTC. Encoded protein: CSARDVRQGYNEQFF.

The rearrangement links TRBV10-3 to TRBJ1-2; weak D call: TRBD1 (5 bases). Germline V gene lookup returns CDR1 ENHRY and CDR2 SYGVKD. This CDR3 has 14 residues. V lost 7 bases, J lost 2 bases, and 14 bases lay in between. The CDR3: CAITSGTANYGYTF. CDR3 DNA: TGTGCCATCACCTCAGGGACGGCGAACTATGGCTACACCTTC.

This clonotype was seen at least ten times. This CDR3 is CSARVGQVNQPQHF. Here the CDR3 DNA reads TGCAGTGCTAGAGTAGGGCAGGTCAATCAGCCCCAGCATTTT. The chain is built from TRBV20-1 and TRBJ1-5; D unclear. The CDR3 runs to 14 residues. V lost 1 base to trimming and J lost 3 bases, with 10 bases between them. CDR1 DFQATT and CDR2 SNEGSKA come from the germline V gene (reference sequence).

This clonotype appeared a few times. The V and J genes are TRBV7-9 and TRBJ2-1; tentatively, D is TRBD2 (5 bases). CDR1 is SEHNR, CDR2 FQNEAQ, per germline (reference sequence). This CDR3 is built from 15 residues. V was cut by 5 bases and J by 8 bases, with 19 bases left in between. The DNA of the CDR3 is TGTGCCAGCAGCCCAGGACTCTCCCGTGGGGATGAGCAGTTCTTC. Amino acid sequence: CASSPGLSRGDEQFF.

This clonotype was observed at least ten times. The chain joins TRBV10-3 to TRBJ2-7; a weak D match, TRBD1 (6 bases). Trimming cost V 0 bases and J 2 bases, with 8 bases left between them. Germline V gives CDR1 ENHRY, CDR2 SYGVKD. The CDR3 loop spans 14 amino acids. The chain's CDR3 is CAISESRDTYEQYF. The DNA for the CDR3 is TGTGCCATCAGTGAGTCGAGGGACACCTACGAGCAGTACTTC.

In this sample, this clonotype turned up a few times. The gene calls are TRBV20-1 and TRBJ1-5, with 10 bases identical to TRBD1. Germline CDR1 is DFQATT and CDR2 is SNEGSKA (reference sequence). V was clipped by 6 bases and J by 2 bases; unmatched bases: 10. The CDR3 spans 16 residues. CDR3 sequence (DNA): TGCAGTGCAAGGACAGGGGGGTACGGCGGCAATCAGCCCCAGCATTTT. It codes for CSARTGGYGGNQPQHF.

This clonotype has only a few counts. The chain combines TRBV20-1 with TRBJ1-1; 7 positions match TRBD1. V dropped 5 bases and J dropped 1; count of bases not matched to a gene: 7. Germline lookup yields CDR1 DFQATT and CDR2 SNEGSKA (reference sequence). The CDR3 loop spans 14 amino acids. The CDR3 spells CSAEEDRRNTEAFF. The DNA for the CDR3 is TGCAGTGCTGAGGAGGACAGGAGGAACACTGAAGCTTTCTTT.

The rearrangement uses TRBV20-1 and TRBJ1-4; the D is unclear. The CDR3 totals 12 residues. Trimming removed 3 bases at V and 5 bases at J, with 7 bases between. Germline loops: CDR1 DFQATT, CDR2 SNEGSKA (reference sequence). The CDR3 bases are TGCAGTGCTAGTTTTGGGAATGAAAAACTGTTTTTT. This gives the protein CSASFGNEKLFF.

This clonotype has a handful of counts. The rearrangement uses TRBV12-3 or TRBV12-4 and TRBJ2-2; D possibly corresponds to TRBD1 (5 bases). This CDR3 has 15 amino acids. V lost 4 bases, J lost 7 bases, and 16 bases lay in between. CDR3 sequence: CASSSVTASSGELFF. The CDR3, as DNA: TGTGCCAGCAGTTCAGTGACAGCGTCCAGCGGGGAGCTGTTTTTT.

The V gene is TRBV29-1, the J gene TRBJ2-1, with D hard to call. Germline-derived CDR1 and CDR2 are SQVTM and ANQGSEA. V was clipped by 4 bases and J by 0 bases, with 13 bases between them. The CDR3 spans 15 residues. CDR3 in DNA: TGCAGCGTTGGAGGAACGGAGAGCTCCTACAATGAGCAGTTCTTC. Its translation: CSVGGTESSYNEQFF.